Sequencing of this T cell receptor (beta chain) was carried out in a study of beta chain features in type 1 diabetes. Every single donor gave one heparinised blood draw, and these averaged about 120 mL. This clone has a handful of counts. The isolated RNA, all of it, was reverse transcribed, so expressed TCRB transcripts were what got sequenced. Read counts averaged approximately 3.5 million for samples of naive, central memory and regulatory T cells. Sequencing used immunoSEQ multiplex PCR; TCRdb keeps in-frame clones, though not all of them. The sample has under 900,000 clones, 17% seen once. Sequencing was carried out using naive CD4+ T cells from blood. This clonotype was obtained from a young woman in good health.

CDR3 amino acids: CASRALPKMSGETTGELFF. In nucleotides, the CDR3 is TGCGCCAGCAGGGCTCTTCCCAAGATGTCGGGAGAGACCACCGGGGAGCTGTTTTTT. The rearrangement joins TRBV4-3 to TRBJ2-2; possible D gene TRBD2, 6 bases. Germline V gene lookup returns CDR1 LGHNA and CDR2 YSLEER. V lost 6 bases to trimming and J lost 4 bases, with 27 bases between them. The CDR3 is made up of 19 amino acids.